This T cell receptor beta chain came from a study of cytomegalovirus exposure and HLA in healthy donors. Study as a whole: Among the roughly 400 genotyped donors, 70% to 85% were placed in the Caucasian-associated ancestry cluster. Study outcomes and limitations: In a later analysis, TCR beta V- and J-gene trimming was associated with a missense DCLRE1C variant. Sequence variants that were highly shared formed a cluster that was likely a sequencing artifact.

The sample holds one count of this clone. Its specificity is unknown. Germline V gene sequence: CDR1 MNHEY, CDR2 SMNVEV (reference sequence). Trimming left V 3 bases short and J 5 bases short, with 14 bases between. The CDR3 loop spans 15 amino acids. A multiplex PCR was run with 60 Vbeta primers and 13 Jbeta primers. As processed by the authors: A later analysis tallied 80 million or so unique TCR beta chains, about 9.9 million of them shared. The method was immunoSEQ multiplex PCR; TCRdb's version includes in-frame clones alone and lacks a portion of them. The V and J calls and clone size come from that table; D and trimming were worked out from the DNA. The table shows more than 100,000 clones, with roughly 71% occurring only once.

The receptor comes from a woman in her 50s in good health and CMV-seropositive. V usage is TRBV27 and J usage is TRBJ2-1, with D maybe TRBD2 (6 bases). The source material was PBMCs. The CDR3 DNA is TGTGCCAGCAGTTTCTCGGGGCGGGGTGACAATGAGCAGTTCTTC. Its translation: CASSFSGRGDNEQFF.